The 8 T cell receptor beta chains below come from one sample, sequenced in a study of tumor-infiltrating lymphocytes in primary liver carcinoma. Synthesis of TCR beta cDNA was carried out from 450 to 650 ng total RNA with a constant-region primer. It was through three nested multiplex PCR rounds of slightly modified ARM-PCR that TCR beta libraries arose. TRBV1-TRBV30 forward primers paired with a C-beta reverse primer drove the first two PCR rounds, about 10 cycles each. TCRdb passed the multiplex PCR reads through MiXCR, listing each CDR3 protein once. The sample has more than 50,000 distinct CDR3 sequences; around three quarters are singletons. Taking about 18-32 mg of unsorted bulk tissue, the authors co-extracted RNA and DNA. The sequencing sample was made of liver tumor tissue from sampling region 2. The subset here: tumor region T2, inferior pole. The receptors shown here come from a man in his forties with primary liver carcinoma and hepatitis B virus infection.

As concerns this clonotype: This may come from a read error, since a much larger clone is one base off. This chain joins TRBV10-3 and TRBJ2-2; D is perhaps TRBD2 (6 bases). The germline gives CDR1 ENHRY, CDR2 SYGVKD. This CDR3 is built from 13 residues. The CDR3 bases are TGTGCCATCAGCCCGACGGAGGGCGAGGAGCTGTCTTTT. Translated, it gives CAISPTEGEELSF.

The gene calls are TRBV18 and TRBJ2-4, with TRBD1 matching over 7 bases. The ends lost 4 bases at V and 4 bases at J; junction bases unmatched: 7. The CDR3 runs 15 residues. CDR1 and CDR2 from the germline V gene are KGHSH and LQKENI. The CDR3 nucleotides are TGTGCCAGCTCACTGGGCCAGGGGGTGAAAAACATTCAGTACTTC. It yields the protein CASSLGQGVKNIQYF.

In the case of this clonotype: One junction end disagrees with the germline gene, perhaps due to a read error. This sequence joins TRBV7-9 and TRBJ2-7; D might be TRBD2 (6 bases). The V gene's germline CDR1 is SEHNR and CDR2 FQNEAQ (reference sequence). The CDR3 runs to 15 residues. The CDR3 spells CASNRAAGGTYKQYF. CDR3 nucleotides: TGTGCCAGCAATAGAGCAGCGGGTGGGACCTACAAGCAGTACTTC. Drawing the rest from reference TRBV7-9 and TRBJ2-7, the complete variable domain is DTGVSQNPRHKITKRGQNVTFRCDPISEHNRLYWYRQTLGQGPEFLTYFQNEAQLEKSRLLSDRFSAERPKGSFSTLEIQRTEQGDSAMYLCASNRAAGGTYKQYFGPGTRLTVT.

As for this clonotype: A junction boundary mismatches the germline segment, possibly from a read error. The V and J genes are TRBV4-1 and TRBJ2-7; D unclear. The CDR3 has 13 residues. Germline V gives CDR1 MGHRA, CDR2 YSYEKL. The CDR3 DNA sequence: TGCGCCAGCAGCCAAGTCGGAGCTAACGAGCATCATTTC. Translation gives CASSQVGANEHHF.

Note on this clonotype: This clone may be a read error of a much larger clone one base away. V usage is TRBV7-9 and J usage is TRBJ2-2; possible D gene TRBD1, 6 bases. CDR3 length equals 16 residues. Germline V gene sequence: CDR1 SEHNR, CDR2 FQNEAQ (reference sequence). The CDR3 region has the DNA TGTGACAGCAGTTCACAGGGACCCGCTTACCCCGGGGAGCTGTTTTTT. The encoded protein is CDSSSQGPAYPGELFF.

The V call is TRBV7-9, the J call TRBJ2-1, with TRBD2 identical over 11 bases. Germline V gene data show CDR1 as SEHNR and CDR2 as FQNEAQ (reference sequence). The length of the CDR3 is 20 residues. The CDR3 here is CTNSLAPGTSGSSSYNEQFF. CDR3 sequence (DNA): TGTACCAACAGCTTAGCGCCGGGGACTAGCGGTAGCAGCTCCTACAATGAGCAGTTCTTC.

A remark on this clonotype: One base away lies a much larger clone, so this may be a sequencing read error. The chain uses TRBV7-9 and TRBJ2-7; possibly TRBD1 for D (10 bases). The CDR3 is 18 amino acids. Trimming removed 5 bases at V and 3 bases at J, with 26 bases between. Germline CDR1 reads SEHNR; CDR2 reads FQNEAQ (reference sequence). CDR3 in DNA: TGTGCCAGCAGCCCCAAGACAGGGGGCGGGACTAGCTACTACGAGCAGTACTTC. The encoded protein is CASSPKTGGGTSYYEQYF.

Notes on this clonotype: The conserved phenylalanine or tryptophan normally closing the CDR3 is absent here, so this likely arose from a read error. J is TRBJ1-5 and V is TRBV29-1; 7 bases fit TRBD1. Looked up from germline, CDR1 is SQVTM and CDR2 is ANQGSEA. This CDR3 is 12 amino acids long. The CDR3 loop is CNVRQGNQLQHL. The CDR3 nucleotides read TGCAACGTGAGACAGGGAAATCAGCTCCAGCATCTT.